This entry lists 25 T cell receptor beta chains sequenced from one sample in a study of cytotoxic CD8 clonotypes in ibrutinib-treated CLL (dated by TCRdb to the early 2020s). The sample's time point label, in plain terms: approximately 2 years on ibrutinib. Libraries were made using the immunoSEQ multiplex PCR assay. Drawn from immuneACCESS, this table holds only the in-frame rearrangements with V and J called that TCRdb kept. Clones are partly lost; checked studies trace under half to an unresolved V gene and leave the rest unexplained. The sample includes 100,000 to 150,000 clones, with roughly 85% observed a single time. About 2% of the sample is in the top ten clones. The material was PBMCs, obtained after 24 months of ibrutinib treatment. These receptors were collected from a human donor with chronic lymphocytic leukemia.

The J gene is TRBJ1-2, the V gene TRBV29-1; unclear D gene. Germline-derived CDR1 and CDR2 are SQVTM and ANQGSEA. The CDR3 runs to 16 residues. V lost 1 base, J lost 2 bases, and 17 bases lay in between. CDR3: CSVEVARGRTNYGYTF. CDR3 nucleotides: TGCAGCGTTGAAGTGGCTCGGGGTCGGACCAACTATGGCTACACCTTC.

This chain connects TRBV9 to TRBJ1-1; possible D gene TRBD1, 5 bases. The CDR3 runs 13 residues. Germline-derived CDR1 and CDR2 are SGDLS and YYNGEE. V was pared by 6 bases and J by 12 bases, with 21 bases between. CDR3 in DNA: TGTGCCAGCACCGCCCGAGGGAGGGGCCGCACTTTCTTT. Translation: CASTARGRGRTFF.

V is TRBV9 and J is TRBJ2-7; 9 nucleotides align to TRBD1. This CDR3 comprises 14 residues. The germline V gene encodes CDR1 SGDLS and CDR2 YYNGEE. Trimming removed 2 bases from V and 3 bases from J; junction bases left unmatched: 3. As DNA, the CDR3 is TGTGCCAGCAGCGTCCGACAGGGGGACTACGAGCAGTACTTC. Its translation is CASSVRQGDYEQYF.

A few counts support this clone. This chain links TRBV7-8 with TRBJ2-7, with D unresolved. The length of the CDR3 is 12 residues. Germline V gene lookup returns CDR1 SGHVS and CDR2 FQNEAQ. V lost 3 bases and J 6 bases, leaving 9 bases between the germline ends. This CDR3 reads CASSFPRREQYF. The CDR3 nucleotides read TGTGCCAGCAGCTTTCCTAGGCGCGAGCAGTACTTC.

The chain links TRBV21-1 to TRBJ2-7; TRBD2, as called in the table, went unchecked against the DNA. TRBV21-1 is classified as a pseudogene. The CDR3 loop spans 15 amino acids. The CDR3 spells CASSKAAGVSYEQYF. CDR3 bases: TGTGCCAGCAGCAAAGCAGCGGGGGTCTCCTACGAGCAGTACTTC.

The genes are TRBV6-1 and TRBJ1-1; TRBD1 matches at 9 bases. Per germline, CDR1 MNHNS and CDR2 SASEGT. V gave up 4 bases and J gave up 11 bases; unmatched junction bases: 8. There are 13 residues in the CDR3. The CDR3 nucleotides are TGTGCCAGCAGTGGACAGGGGGGGGCTAGGGCTTTCTTT. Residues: CASSGQGGARAFF.

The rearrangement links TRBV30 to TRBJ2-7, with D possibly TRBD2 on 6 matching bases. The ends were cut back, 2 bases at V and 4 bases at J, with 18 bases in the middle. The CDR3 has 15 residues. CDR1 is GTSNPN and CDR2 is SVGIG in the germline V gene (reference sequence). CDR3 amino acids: CAWSPKGGEAYEQYF. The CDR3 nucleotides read TGTGCCTGGAGTCCCAAGGGAGGAGAGGCTTACGAGCAGTACTTC.

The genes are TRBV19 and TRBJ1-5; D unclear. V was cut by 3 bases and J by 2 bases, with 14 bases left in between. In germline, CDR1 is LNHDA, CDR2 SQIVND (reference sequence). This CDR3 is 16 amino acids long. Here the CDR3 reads CASSMLSRVGNQPQHF. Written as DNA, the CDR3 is TGTGCCAGTAGTATGCTGTCGAGGGTTGGCAATCAGCCCCAGCATTTT. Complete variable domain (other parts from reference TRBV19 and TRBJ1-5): DGGITQSPKYLFRKEGQNVTLSCEQNLNHDAMYWYRQDPGQGLRLIYYSQIVNDFQKGDIAEGYSVSREKKESFPLTVTSAQKNPTAFYLCASSMLSRVGNQPQHFGDGTRLSIL.

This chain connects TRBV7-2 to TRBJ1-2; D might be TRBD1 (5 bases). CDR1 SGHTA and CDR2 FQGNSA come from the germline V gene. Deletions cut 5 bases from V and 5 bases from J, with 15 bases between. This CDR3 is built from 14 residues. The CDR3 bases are TGTGCCAGCAGCCCCAAGCTGGGGGGATATGGCTACACCTTC. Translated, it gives CASSPKLGGYGYTF.

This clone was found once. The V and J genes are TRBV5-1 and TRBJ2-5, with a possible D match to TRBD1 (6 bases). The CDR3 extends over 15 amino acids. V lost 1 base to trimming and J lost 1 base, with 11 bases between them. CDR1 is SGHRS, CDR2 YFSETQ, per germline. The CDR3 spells CASSLQLGGQETQYF. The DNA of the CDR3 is TGCGCCAGCAGCTTGCAGCTAGGGGGCCAAGAGACCCAGTACTTC.

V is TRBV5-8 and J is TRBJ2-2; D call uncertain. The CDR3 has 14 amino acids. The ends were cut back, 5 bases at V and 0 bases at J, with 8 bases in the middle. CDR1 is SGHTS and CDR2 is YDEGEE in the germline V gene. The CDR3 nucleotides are TGTGCCAGCAGGCCAGGAGCGAACACCGGGGAGCTGTTTTTT. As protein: CASRPGANTGELFF. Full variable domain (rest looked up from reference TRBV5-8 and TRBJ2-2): EAGVTQSPTHLIKTRGQQATLRCSPISGHTSVYWYQQALGLGLQFLLWYDEGEERNRGNFPPRFSGRQFPNYSSELNVNALELEDSALYLCASRPGANTGELFFGEGSRLTVL.

The CDR3 here is CASSSYQRDSFYEQYF. The CDR3 bases are TGTGCCAGCAGCTCTTATCAACGGGACTCGTTCTACGAGCAGTACTTC. The chain couples TRBV7-9 to TRBJ2-7, with D possibly being TRBD2 (6 bases). From germline, CDR1 is SEHNR and CDR2 FQNEAQ (reference sequence). The CDR3 consists of 16 residues. V lost 4 bases and J 3 bases, leaving 19 bases between the germline ends. The entire variable domain, with the rest obtained from reference TRBV7-9 and TRBJ2-7, is as follows: DTGVSQNPRHKITKRGQNVTFRCDPISEHNRLYWYRQTLGQGPEFLTYFQNEAQLEKSRLLSDRFSAERPKGSFSTLEIQRTEQGDSAMYLCASSSYQRDSFYEQYFGPGTRLTVT.

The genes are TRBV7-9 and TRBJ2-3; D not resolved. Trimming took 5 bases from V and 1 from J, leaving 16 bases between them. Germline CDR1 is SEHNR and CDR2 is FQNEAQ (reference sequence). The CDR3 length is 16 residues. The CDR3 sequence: CASSPRLPRGTDTQYF. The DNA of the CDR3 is TGTGCCAGCAGCCCCCGATTGCCCCGTGGCACAGATACGCAGTATTTT.

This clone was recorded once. The CDR3 coding sequence is TGTGCCAGCAGCCAAGATAGGGGGGATCAAGAGACCCAGTACTTC. Translated: CASSQDRGDQETQYF. The chain carries TRBV4-2 and TRBJ2-5, with D perhaps TRBD1 or TRBD2 (6 bases each). CDR1 is LGHNA and CDR2 is YNFKEQ in the germline V gene. With 0 bases removed from V and 2 bases from J, the gap between germline ends came to 10 bases. This CDR3 is 15 amino acids long.

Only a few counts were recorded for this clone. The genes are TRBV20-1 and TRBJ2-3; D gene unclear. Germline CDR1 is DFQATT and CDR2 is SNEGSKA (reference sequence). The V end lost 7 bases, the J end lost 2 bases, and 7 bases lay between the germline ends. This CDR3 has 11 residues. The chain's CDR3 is CSGYDTDTQYF. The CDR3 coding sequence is TGCAGTGGCTACGACACAGATACGCAGTATTTT.

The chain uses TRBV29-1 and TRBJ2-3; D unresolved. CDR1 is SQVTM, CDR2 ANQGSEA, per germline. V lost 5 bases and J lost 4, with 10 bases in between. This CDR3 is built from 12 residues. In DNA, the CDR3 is TGCAGCGTTCCATTTTTGGCAGATACGCAGTATTTT. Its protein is CSVPFLADTQYF.

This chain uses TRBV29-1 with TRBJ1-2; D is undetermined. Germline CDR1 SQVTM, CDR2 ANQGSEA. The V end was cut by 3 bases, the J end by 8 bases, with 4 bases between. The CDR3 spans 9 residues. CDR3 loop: CSVEEGYTF. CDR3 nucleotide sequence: TGCAGCGTTGAGGAGGGCTACACCTTC.

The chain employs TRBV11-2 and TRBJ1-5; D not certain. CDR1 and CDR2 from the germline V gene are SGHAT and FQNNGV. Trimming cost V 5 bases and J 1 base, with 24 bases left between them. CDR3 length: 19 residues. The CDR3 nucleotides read TGTGCCAGCAGCCCCGCTGGACCGTTCGGAATGGGGAGCAATCAGCCCCAGCATTTT. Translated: CASSPAGPFGMGSNQPQHF.

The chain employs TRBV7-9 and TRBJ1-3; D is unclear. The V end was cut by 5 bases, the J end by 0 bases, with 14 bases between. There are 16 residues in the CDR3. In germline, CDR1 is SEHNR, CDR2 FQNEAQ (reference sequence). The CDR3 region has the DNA TGTGCCAGCAGCCGCCCGTCACCCAACTCTGGAAACACCATATATTTT. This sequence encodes CASSRPSPNSGNTIYF. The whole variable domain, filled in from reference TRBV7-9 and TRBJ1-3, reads DTGVSQNPRHKITKRGQNVTFRCDPISEHNRLYWYRQTLGQGPEFLTYFQNEAQLEKSRLLSDRFSAERPKGSFSTLEIQRTEQGDSAMYLCASSRPSPNSGNTIYFGEGSWLTVV.

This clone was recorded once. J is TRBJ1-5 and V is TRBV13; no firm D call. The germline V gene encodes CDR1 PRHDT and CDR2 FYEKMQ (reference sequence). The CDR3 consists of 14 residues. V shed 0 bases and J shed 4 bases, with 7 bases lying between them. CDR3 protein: CASSLGLENQPQHF. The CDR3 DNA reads TGTGCCAGCAGCTTAGGCTTGGAAAATCAGCCCCAGCATTTT.

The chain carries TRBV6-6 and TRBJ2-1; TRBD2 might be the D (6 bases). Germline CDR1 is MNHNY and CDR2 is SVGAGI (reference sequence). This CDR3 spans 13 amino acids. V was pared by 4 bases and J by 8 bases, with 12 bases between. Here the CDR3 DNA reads TGTGCCAGCAGTTGGAGGGGCGGGGATGAGCAGTTCTTC. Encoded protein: CASSWRGGDEQFF.

The DNA for the CDR3 is TGTGCCAGCAGCAGTTCTTTCGGCCTTACGGGGGAGACCCAGTACTTC. Amino acid sequence: CASSSSFGLTGETQYF. The chain links TRBV21-1 to TRBJ2-5; no DNA check was done on the table's D call, TRBD2. TRBV21-1 is a documented pseudogene. This CDR3 contains 16 residues.

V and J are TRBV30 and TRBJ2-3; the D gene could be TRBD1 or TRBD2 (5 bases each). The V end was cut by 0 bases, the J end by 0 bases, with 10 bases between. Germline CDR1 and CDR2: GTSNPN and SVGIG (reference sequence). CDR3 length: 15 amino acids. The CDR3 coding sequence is TGTGCCTGGAGTGTTCGAGGGGCTAGCACAGATACGCAGTATTTT. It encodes CAWSVRGASTDTQYF. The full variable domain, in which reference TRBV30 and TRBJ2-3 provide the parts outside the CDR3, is SQTIHQWPATLVQPVGSPLSLECTVEGTSNPNLYWYRQAAGRGLQLLFYSVGIGQISSEVPQNLSASRPQDRQFILSSKKLLLSDSGFYLCAWSVRGASTDTQYFGPGTRLTVL.

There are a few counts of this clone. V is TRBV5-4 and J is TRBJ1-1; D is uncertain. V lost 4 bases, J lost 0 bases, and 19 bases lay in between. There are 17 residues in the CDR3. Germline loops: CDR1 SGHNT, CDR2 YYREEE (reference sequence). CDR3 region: CASSLFQGRAMNTEAFF. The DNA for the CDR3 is TGTGCCAGCAGCCTCTTCCAAGGGCGGGCGATGAACACTGAAGCTTTCTTT.

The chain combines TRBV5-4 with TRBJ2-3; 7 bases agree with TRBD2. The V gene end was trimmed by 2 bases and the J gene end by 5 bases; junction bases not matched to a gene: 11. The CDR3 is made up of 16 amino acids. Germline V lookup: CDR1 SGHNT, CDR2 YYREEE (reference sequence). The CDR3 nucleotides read TGTGCCAGCAGCTTATCGGCAGGCGGGGGTAGAGATACGCAGTATTTT. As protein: CASSLSAGGGRDTQYF.